This TCR beta chain appears in the sequencing data of a study of blood T cells in healthy people across ages. Study outcomes and limitations: Naive CD4+ cell counts and diversity both ran higher in long-lived than in aged donors. PBMCs went unsorted, and a conclusive naive versus antigen-experienced comparison was therefore prevented.

Germline CDR1 SGHTA, CDR2 FQGNSA. V lost 1 base to trimming and J lost 9 bases, with 19 bases between them. The CDR3 is 16 amino acids. This clonotype was observed once. The antigen remains undetermined. For the second PCR, which ran for roughly 7 to 11 cycles, a sample-barcoded 5' primer and a J-beta primer mix were used. Each of the cDNA molecules was tagged by a template-switch adaptor with 12 random nucleotides. TCRdb ran MiXCR on the 5' RACE reads and lists one entry per CDR3 protein. The top ten clones hold 25% to 30% of a sample with just over 800,000 distinct CDR3 sequences, around 68% of them seen once. Drawing of peripheral blood yielded about 10 milliliters from each donor.

The TCR was taken from a man aged 25-40 years in good health. The sequenced material came from blood. The rearrangement links TRBV7-2 to TRBJ1-5, with D perhaps TRBD1 (6 bases). The DNA for the CDR3 is TGTGCCAGCAGCTTAGAACCGCAGGGGATGGGCCGGCCCCAGCATTTT. Translating gives CASSLEPQGMGRPQHF.